These 15 T cell receptor beta chains came from one sample sequenced in a study of beta chain features in type 1 diabetes. Of the isolated RNA, all was reverse transcribed, and so the sequenced material was expressed TCRB transcripts. Only in-frame clones appear in the TCRdb table, and some are missing; sequencing was by immunoSEQ multiplex PCR. The sample has 250,000 to 350,000 clones; 15% are singletons. No antigens are known for them. General study points: All four CD4+ subsets of Type 1 diabetes patients contained TCRB CDR3s that were moderately but significantly shorter.

The sequencing input was naive CD4+ T cells from blood. The receptors were sampled from a man between 18 and 35 years old with type 1 diabetes.

The V and J genes are TRBV2 and TRBJ2-5; 11 nucleotides agree with TRBD2. The CDR3 spans 16 residues. V trimming: 5 bases; J trimming: 4 bases; junction bases outside the gene matches: 9. CDR1 SNHLY and CDR2 FYNNEI come from the germline V gene. CDR3 amino acids: CASSRQTSGAGETQYF. The CDR3 DNA sequence: TGTGCCAGCAGTCGTCAGACTAGCGGGGCTGGAGAGACCCAGTACTTC.

The chain has TRBV13 and TRBJ2-7, with 7 bases lining up with TRBD2. V was pared by 5 bases and J by 7 bases, with 14 bases of the junction left unmatched. The length of the CDR3 is 15 residues. From germline, CDR1 is PRHDT and CDR2 FYEKMQ (reference sequence). CDR3 bases: TGTGCCAGCAGCCGGGCTAGCGGCCTCCGGGGGGAGCAGTACTTC. It yields the protein CASSRASGLRGEQYF.

This clone has more than one count but fewer than ten. The chain links TRBV28 to TRBJ2-5, with D tentatively TRBD2 (6 bases). Germline V gene lookup returns CDR1 MDHEN and CDR2 SYDVKM. V was cut by 10 bases and J by 3 bases, with 12 bases left in between. The CDR3 has 12 amino acids. CDR3 nucleotides: TGTGCCACCCGGTCGGGGGAAGAGACCCAGTACTTC. Amino acids: CATRSGEETQYF.

The chain is built from TRBV7-2 and TRBJ1-2, with D tentatively TRBD1 (5 bases). This CDR3 comprises 15 residues. CDR1 SGHTA and CDR2 FQGNSA come from the germline V gene. Trimming cost V 7 bases and J 1 base, with 16 bases left between them. The CDR3 reads CASIGTTGRNYGYTF. The CDR3 DNA is TGTGCCAGCATCGGGACTACTGGTCGTAACTATGGCTACACCTTC.

V gene TRBV15 combines with J gene TRBJ2-5; D is perhaps TRBD2 (5 bases). The CDR3 contains 13 residues. Germline V gene sequence: CDR1 LNHNV, CDR2 YYDKDF (reference sequence). With 0 bases removed from V and 7 bases from J, the gap between germline ends came to 9 bases. CDR3 sequence: CATSRDEAGTQYF. The DNA for the CDR3 is TGTGCCACCAGCAGAGATGAGGCGGGGACCCAGTACTTC.

The chain has TRBV9 and TRBJ2-4; possible D gene TRBD2, 7 bases. Per germline, CDR1 SGDLS and CDR2 YYNGEE. V lost 3 bases to trimming and J lost 8 bases, with 15 bases between them. The length of the CDR3 is 14 residues. The CDR3 is CASSAAGGGDIQYF. The CDR3 coding sequence is TGTGCCAGCAGCGCAGCCGGAGGGGGGGACATTCAGTACTTC.

This chain connects TRBV6-6 to TRBJ1-5, with 7 bases fitting TRBD1. The germline CDR1 and CDR2 sequences are MNHNY and SVGAGI (reference sequence). The CDR3 extends over 14 amino acids. V lost 4 bases and J lost 7; bases outside the gene matches: 7. This CDR3 reads CASSSHRGRQPQHF. The CDR3 bases are TGTGCCAGCAGTTCCCACAGGGGACGACAGCCCCAGCATTTT.

The gene calls are TRBV28 and TRBJ2-1, with D perhaps TRBD2 (7 bases). V dropped 7 bases and J dropped 7 bases, with 20 bases sitting between them. CDR3 length: 15 residues. Germline V gene data show CDR1 as MDHEN and CDR2 as SYDVKM. CDR3: CASTNPGGLLNEQFF. The CDR3 DNA is TGTGCCAGCACAAATCCGGGGGGCCTATTGAATGAGCAGTTCTTC.

The CDR3 DNA reads TGTGCCACCAGCAGAGAGGGGGGACCTAGGTCTTCCTACGAGCAGTACTTC. It is translated as CATSREGGPRSSYEQYF. The V and J genes are TRBV15 and TRBJ2-7; D may be TRBD2 (6 bases). The CDR3 extends over 17 amino acids. Trimming left V 0 bases short and J 1 base short, with 16 bases between. In germline, CDR1 is LNHNV, CDR2 YYDKDF (reference sequence).

The chain couples TRBV7-8 to TRBJ2-5, with 9 positions matching TRBD2. The length of the CDR3 is 14 residues. Per the germline V gene, CDR1 is SGHVS and CDR2 is FQNEAQ. The J segment lost 5 bases and the V segment lost 2 bases, leaving 3 bases of the junction unmatched. Here the CDR3 reads CASSLTSGYETQYF. As DNA, the CDR3 is TGTGCCAGCAGCTTAACTAGCGGGTACGAGACCCAGTACTTC.

A few counts support this clone. J is TRBJ2-7 and V is TRBV5-6; D not resolved. Germline CDR1 SGHDT, CDR2 YYEEEE. CDR3 length: 15 residues. Trimming pared 5 bases from V and 0 bases from J, leaving 15 bases between. DNA of the CDR3: TGTGCCAGCAGTTATTTTGACACGAGCTCCTACGAGCAGTACTTC. Amino acids: CASSYFDTSSYEQYF.

This clone was seen more than once but under ten times. The rearrangement links TRBV5-6 to TRBJ2-2, with unresolved D. The length of the CDR3 is 15 residues. Germline V lookup: CDR1 SGHDT, CDR2 YYEEEE. Trimming cost V 4 bases and J 8 bases, with 18 bases left between them. The CDR3 here is CASSPLYPPSGELFF. As DNA, the CDR3 is TGTGCCAGCAGCCCATTGTACCCCCCCAGTGGGGAGCTGTTTTTT.

The chain carries TRBV7-8 and TRBJ2-1; possibly TRBD2 for D (6 bases). The V end lost 7 bases, the J end lost 7 bases, and 17 bases lay between the germline ends. The CDR3 runs to 14 residues. Germline lookup yields CDR1 SGHVS and CDR2 FQNEAQ. For the CDR3, the DNA is TGTGCCAGCATTCCGGGACTTCCCCTAAATGAGCAGTTCTTC. This sequence encodes CASIPGLPLNEQFF.

The V and J genes are TRBV5-4 and TRBJ2-7, with D possibly TRBD1 on 6 matching bases. V was pared by 0 bases and J by 8 bases, with 12 bases between. Germline V gives CDR1 SGHNT, CDR2 YYREEE (reference sequence). This CDR3 has 13 amino acids. The CDR3 bases are TGTGCCAGCAGCTTGGGGGCACAGGGCCAGCAGTACTTC. Its translation is CASSLGAQGQQYF.

V and J are TRBV2 and TRBJ2-3, with 11 bases identical to TRBD2. The CDR3 spans 15 residues. V gave up 6 bases and J gave up 11 bases; unmatched junction bases: 13. In germline, CDR1 is SNHLY, CDR2 FYNNEI. The CDR3: CASRGTSGGGVRQYF. CDR3 DNA: TGTGCCAGCAGAGGGACTAGCGGAGGGGGGGTTAGGCAGTATTTT.